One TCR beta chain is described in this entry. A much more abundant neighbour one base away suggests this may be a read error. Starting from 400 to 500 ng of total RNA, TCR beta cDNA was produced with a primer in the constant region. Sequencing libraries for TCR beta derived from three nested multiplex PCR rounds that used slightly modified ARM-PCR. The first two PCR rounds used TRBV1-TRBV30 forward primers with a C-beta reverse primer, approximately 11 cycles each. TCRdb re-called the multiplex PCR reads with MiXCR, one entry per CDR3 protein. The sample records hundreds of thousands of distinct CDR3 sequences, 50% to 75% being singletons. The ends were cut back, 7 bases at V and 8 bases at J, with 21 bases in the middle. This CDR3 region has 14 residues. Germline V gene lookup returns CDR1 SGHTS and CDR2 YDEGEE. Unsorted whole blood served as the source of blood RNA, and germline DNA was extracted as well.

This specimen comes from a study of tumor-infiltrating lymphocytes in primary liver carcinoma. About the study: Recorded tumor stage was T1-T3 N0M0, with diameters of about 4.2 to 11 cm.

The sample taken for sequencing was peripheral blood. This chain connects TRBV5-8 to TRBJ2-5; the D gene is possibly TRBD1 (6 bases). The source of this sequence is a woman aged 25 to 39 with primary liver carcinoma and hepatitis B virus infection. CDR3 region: CASAQGGVPDTQYF. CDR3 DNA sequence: TGTGCCAGCGCCCAAGGGGGAGTACCAGATACCCAGTACTTC.